These T cell receptor beta chains were read from a single sample in a study of CD8+ T cells in alopecia areata. Libraries were prepared by immunoSEQ multiplex PCR; TCRdb keeps only in-frame clonotypes and omits some of them. Among 180,000 or so clones listed, around 49% were seen once. The sequences come from CD8+ T cells sorted from blood, collected between weeks 51 and 52, from a patient treated with tofacitinib. All receptors derive from a human donor with alopecia areata. CDR3s include the opening cysteine and the closing phenylalanine or tryptophan. A D gene is named only where the DNA matches it firmly. A row's size may be missing; if present it is once, few, many or a size class.

d_call: NA; cdr3_length: 13; clone_size: few; v_call: TRBV13; j_call: TRBJ2-1; cdr3_nt: TGTGCCAGCAGGGGGCTTAGGGACAATGAGCAGTTCTTC; cdr3_aa: CASRGLRDNEQFF
d_call: NA; cdr3_length: 15; clone_size: NA; v_call: TRBV5-4; j_call: TRBJ1-1; cdr3_nt: TGTGCCAGCCGTGTGGGGTCAGGAGTTAACACTGAAGCTTTCTTT; cdr3_aa: CASRVGSGVNTEAFF
d_call: NA; cdr3_length: 14; clone_size: once; v_call: TRBV7-2; j_call: TRBJ2-1; cdr3_nt: TGTGCCAGCAGCATCGGGGGCTCCTACAATGAGCAGTTCTTC; cdr3_aa: CASSIGGSYNEQFF
d_call: NA; cdr3_length: 16; clone_size: few; v_call: TRBV5-1; j_call: TRBJ2-7; cdr3_nt: TGCGCCAGCAGCTTGGGGGGCGGCTCAAGCTCCTACGAGCAGTACTTC; cdr3_aa: CASSLGGGSSSYEQYF
d_call: NA; cdr3_length: 15; clone_size: NA; v_call: TRBV27; j_call: TRBJ1-2; cdr3_nt: TGTGCCAGCAGTTTGTTGGGGGGGCCCGACTATGGCTACACCTTC; cdr3_aa: CASSLLGGPDYGYTF
d_call: NA; cdr3_length: 12; clone_size: once; v_call: TRBV2; j_call: TRBJ2-5; cdr3_nt: TGTGCCAGCAGAACGGACAAAGAGACCCAGTACTTC; cdr3_aa: CASRTDKETQYF
d_call: NA; cdr3_length: 15; clone_size: NA; v_call: TRBV5-4; j_call: TRBJ1-1; cdr3_nt: TGTGCCAGCAGCGCGGGACGGCCTATGAACACTGAAGCTTTCTTT; cdr3_aa: CASSAGRPMNTEAFF
d_call: TRBD1; cdr3_length: 16; clone_size: NA; v_call: TRBV7-9; j_call: TRBJ2-7; cdr3_nt: TGTGCCAGCAGCTTAGTCGCCGGGACAGGGAACTACGAGCAGTACTTC; cdr3_aa: CASSLVAGTGNYEQYF
d_call: NA; cdr3_length: 14; clone_size: NA; v_call: TRBV4-2; j_call: TRBJ2-7; cdr3_nt: TGTGCCAGCAGTTCCGGGACCAGCTCCTACGAGCAGTACTTC; cdr3_aa: CASSSGTSSYEQYF
d_call: NA; cdr3_length: 14; clone_size: NA; v_call: TRBV2; j_call: TRBJ1-6; cdr3_nt: TGTGCCAGCAGGGCCGTCCCGCCCAATTCACCCCTCCACTTT; cdr3_aa: CASRAVPPNSPLHF
d_call: NA; cdr3_length: 14; clone_size: few; v_call: TRBV7-9; j_call: TRBJ2-7; cdr3_nt: TGTGCCAGCAGCTTAGTCCAACAGTTCTACGAGCAGTACTTC; cdr3_aa: CASSLVQQFYEQYF
d_call: NA; cdr3_length: 15; clone_size: NA; v_call: TRBV2; j_call: TRBJ1-2; cdr3_nt: TGTGCCAGCGGACCCCGTGGGGGAATAAACTATGGCTACACCTTC; cdr3_aa: CASGPRGGINYGYTF
d_call: NA; cdr3_length: 12; clone_size: NA; v_call: TRBV2; j_call: TRBJ2-3; cdr3_nt: TGTGCCAGCGAGGCGGGCCCAGATACGCAGTATTTT; cdr3_aa: CASEAGPDTQYF
d_call: NA; cdr3_length: 15; clone_size: NA; v_call: TRBV5-1; j_call: TRBJ2-5; cdr3_nt: TGCGCCAGCAGCTTCGGCAGATTAGCCCAAGAGACCCAGTACTTC; cdr3_aa: CASSFGRLAQETQYF
d_call: TRBD2; cdr3_length: 17; clone_size: NA; v_call: TRBV7-9; j_call: TRBJ2-1; cdr3_nt: TGTGCCAGCAGCAAAGCCCTAGCGGGGGTGCACTTCAATGAGCAGTTCTTC; cdr3_aa: CASSKALAGVHFNEQFF
d_call: NA; cdr3_length: 16; clone_size: NA; v_call: TRBV6-1; j_call: TRBJ2-4; cdr3_nt: TGTGCCATCAGTGAGCAAACCGGGCCTACGGGAGACATTCAGTACTTC; cdr3_aa: CAISEQTGPTGDIQYF
d_call: NA; cdr3_length: 15; clone_size: NA; v_call: TRBV5-6; j_call: TRBJ2-7; cdr3_nt: TGTGCCAGCAGCTTGAGTGACAGACTTCTCGACGAGCAGTACTTC; cdr3_aa: CASSLSDRLLDEQYF
d_call: TRBD2; cdr3_length: 13; clone_size: NA; v_call: TRBV19; j_call: TRBJ2-4; cdr3_nt: TGTGCCAGTAGTCCCCGGGGGGGAGGCATTCAGTACTTC; cdr3_aa: CASSPRGGGIQYF
d_call: NA; cdr3_length: 11; clone_size: NA; v_call: TRBV2; j_call: TRBJ1-2; cdr3_nt: TGTGCCAGCAGGGCGGACTATGGCTACACCTTC; cdr3_aa: CASRADYGYTF
d_call: NA; cdr3_length: 11; clone_size: NA; v_call: TRBV9; j_call: TRBJ2-5; cdr3_nt: TGTGCCAGCAGCCGAGGGGAGACCCAGTACTTC; cdr3_aa: CASSRGETQYF
d_call: NA; cdr3_length: 15; clone_size: few; v_call: TRBV6-5; j_call: TRBJ2-5; cdr3_nt: TGTGCCAGCAGTAGATCCACGGGGTACCAAGAGACCCAGTACTTC; cdr3_aa: CASSRSTGYQETQYF
d_call: NA; cdr3_length: 13; clone_size: NA; v_call: TRBV7-9; j_call: TRBJ1-5; cdr3_nt: TGTGCCAGCAGCACCGTGGGCAATCAGCCCCAGCATTTT; cdr3_aa: CASSTVGNQPQHF
d_call: TRBD2; cdr3_length: 16; clone_size: NA; v_call: TRBV13; j_call: TRBJ2-3; cdr3_nt: TGTGCCAGCAGCTCGGGACTAGCGGGGGCCACAGATACGCAGTATTTT; cdr3_aa: CASSSGLAGATDTQYF
d_call: TRBD1; cdr3_length: 15; clone_size: NA; v_call: TRBV27; j_call: TRBJ1-2; cdr3_nt: TGTGCCAGCGCCACGGGACAGGGGAGAACATATGGCTACACCTTC; cdr3_aa: CASATGQGRTYGYTF
d_call: NA; cdr3_length: 13; clone_size: NA; v_call: TRBV5-6; j_call: TRBJ1-5; cdr3_nt: TGTGCCAGCAGCTCGGGCTCCAATCAGCCCCAGCATTTT; cdr3_aa: CASSSGSNQPQHF
d_call: TRBD1; cdr3_length: 15; clone_size: NA; v_call: TRBV27; j_call: TRBJ2-7; cdr3_nt: TGTGCCAGCAGTATAGGACAGGGGGCGGATGACGAGCAGTACTTC; cdr3_aa: CASSIGQGADDEQYF
d_call: TRBD1; cdr3_length: 15; clone_size: NA; v_call: TRBV9; j_call: TRBJ1-4; cdr3_nt: TGTGCCAGCAGCGTTACAGGGGGCTCCGGTGAAAAACTGTTTTTT; cdr3_aa: CASSVTGGSGEKLFF
d_call: TRBD1; cdr3_length: 13; clone_size: few; v_call: TRBV29-1; j_call: TRBJ2-1; cdr3_nt: TGCAGCGCCGAACAGGGGTCGGCGGGTGAGCAGTTCTTC; cdr3_aa: CSAEQGSAGEQFF
d_call: NA; cdr3_length: 14; clone_size: NA; v_call: TRBV29-1; j_call: TRBJ1-4; cdr3_nt: TGCAGCGCCGGAGCTCTTGCAACTAATGAAAAACTGTTTTTT; cdr3_aa: CSAGALATNEKLFF
d_call: TRBD1; cdr3_length: 19; clone_size: few; v_call: TRBV19; j_call: TRBJ2-5; cdr3_nt: TGTGCCACCTCGACTCGGCAGGGGGCCATCTGGGTAACCCAAGAGACCCAGTACTTC; cdr3_aa: CATSTRQGAIWVTQETQYF
d_call: TRBD1; cdr3_length: 14; clone_size: NA; v_call: TRBV4-3; j_call: TRBJ2-3; cdr3_nt: TGCGCCAGCAGCCTGTCGACAGGGGCAGATACGCAGTATTTT; cdr3_aa: CASSLSTGADTQYF
d_call: TRBD2; cdr3_length: 14; clone_size: NA; v_call: TRBV30; j_call: TRBJ2-2; cdr3_nt: TGTGCCTGGAAGGGACTAGCGGGGTCCGGGGAGCTGTTTTTT; cdr3_aa: CAWKGLAGSGELFF
d_call: NA; cdr3_length: 12; clone_size: NA; v_call: TRBV5-1; j_call: TRBJ1-1; cdr3_nt: TGCGCCAGCAGCTTGGTAGCCACTGAAGCTTTCTTT; cdr3_aa: CASSLVATEAFF
d_call: TRBD1; cdr3_length: 16; clone_size: few; v_call: TRBV19; j_call: TRBJ1-1; cdr3_nt: TGTGCCAGTAGTTCTCCCCGCAGGGAGGGGGCAACTGAAGCTTTCTTT; cdr3_aa: CASSSPRREGATEAFF
d_call: NA; cdr3_length: 15; clone_size: NA; v_call: TRBV5-1; j_call: TRBJ2-7; cdr3_nt: TGCGCCAGCAGCTGGGCGGGGGCGGCGGGCTACGAGCAGTACTTC; cdr3_aa: CASSWAGAAGYEQYF
d_call: NA; cdr3_length: 15; clone_size: once; v_call: TRBV11-2; j_call: TRBJ2-6; cdr3_nt: TGTGCCAGCAGCTTCAGTGTCTCTGGGGCCAACGTCCTGACTTTC; cdr3_aa: CASSFSVSGANVLTF
d_call: NA; cdr3_length: 12; clone_size: NA; v_call: TRBV7-2; j_call: TRBJ2-7; cdr3_nt: TGTGCCAGCAGCTTTGGGGGACGCGAGCAGTACTTC; cdr3_aa: CASSFGGREQYF
d_call: NA; cdr3_length: 13; clone_size: NA; v_call: TRBV6-5; j_call: TRBJ1-2; cdr3_nt: TGTGCCAGCAGTTACGGGCAGGGTCTTGGCTACACCTTC; cdr3_aa: CASSYGQGLGYTF
d_call: TRBD2; cdr3_length: 13; clone_size: NA; v_call: TRBV29-1; j_call: TRBJ2-1; cdr3_nt: TGCAGCGTGGGGGGGACCTCGACTTTTGAGCAGTTCTTC; cdr3_aa: CSVGGTSTFEQFF
d_call: TRBD1; cdr3_length: 15; clone_size: NA; v_call: TRBV7-2; j_call: TRBJ1-2; cdr3_nt: TGTGCCAGCAGCCCCAGGACAGGGGGGGTCTATGGCTACACCTTC; cdr3_aa: CASSPRTGGVYGYTF
d_call: NA; cdr3_length: 13; clone_size: NA; v_call: TRBV4-2; j_call: TRBJ2-7; cdr3_nt: TGTGCCAGCAGCCAAGGAATAGGGGTCGAGCAGTACTTC; cdr3_aa: CASSQGIGVEQYF
d_call: TRBD1; cdr3_length: 14; clone_size: NA; v_call: TRBV11-3; j_call: TRBJ1-1; cdr3_nt: TGTGCCAGCAGCCCGGGGACAGGGGAGGCTGAAGCTTTCTTT; cdr3_aa: CASSPGTGEAEAFF
d_call: NA; cdr3_length: 15; clone_size: NA; v_call: TRBV5-6; j_call: TRBJ2-6; cdr3_nt: TGTGCCAGCAGCGAAGGGGGCTCTGGGGCCAACGTCCTGACTTTC; cdr3_aa: CASSEGGSGANVLTF
d_call: NA; cdr3_length: 15; clone_size: once; v_call: TRBV7-9; j_call: TRBJ1-1; cdr3_nt: TGTGCCAGCAGCTCGGAGGTCTCGTCGAACACTGAAGCTTTCTTT; cdr3_aa: CASSSEVSSNTEAFF
d_call: TRBD1; cdr3_length: 14; clone_size: NA; v_call: TRBV27; j_call: TRBJ1-5; cdr3_nt: TGTGCCAGCAGGGGACAGGGTGGCAATCAGCCCCAGCATTTT; cdr3_aa: CASRGQGGNQPQHF
d_call: NA; cdr3_length: 16; clone_size: NA; v_call: TRBV19; j_call: TRBJ1-1; cdr3_nt: TGTGCCAGTATCTCTACGACAGCGGGAGGTAACACTGAAGCTTTCTTT; cdr3_aa: CASISTTAGGNTEAFF
d_call: TRBD2; cdr3_length: 13; clone_size: NA; v_call: TRBV18; j_call: TRBJ2-5; cdr3_nt: TGTGCCAGCTCAAGCGGACTAGTAGAGACCCAGTACTTC; cdr3_aa: CASSSGLVETQYF
d_call: NA; cdr3_length: 12; clone_size: NA; v_call: TRBV30; j_call: TRBJ2-2; cdr3_nt: TGTGCCTGGACCGAGAACACCGGGGAGCTGTTTTTT; cdr3_aa: CAWTENTGELFF
d_call: TRBD1; cdr3_length: 13; clone_size: NA; v_call: TRBV30; j_call: TRBJ1-1; cdr3_nt: TGTGCCTGGGGGACAGGGGGCGGCACTGAAGCTTTCTTT; cdr3_aa: CAWGTGGGTEAFF
d_call: NA; cdr3_length: 13; clone_size: NA; v_call: TRBV5-6; j_call: TRBJ1-2; cdr3_nt: TGTGCCAGCAGCTCGGACGAAGTCTATGGCTACACCTTC; cdr3_aa: CASSSDEVYGYTF
d_call: NA; cdr3_length: 14; clone_size: NA; v_call: TRBV7-9; j_call: TRBJ2-7; cdr3_nt: TGTGCCAGCAGCTCCCAGGGAAGCTCCTACGAGCAGTACTTC; cdr3_aa: CASSSQGSSYEQYF
d_call: TRBD1; cdr3_length: 14; clone_size: few; v_call: TRBV6-5; j_call: TRBJ2-2; cdr3_nt: TGTGCCAGCAGTGGACAGGAGAACACCGGGGAGCTGTTTTTT; cdr3_aa: CASSGQENTGELFF
d_call: NA; cdr3_length: 12; clone_size: NA; v_call: TRBV27; j_call: TRBJ1-5; cdr3_nt: TGTGCCAGCCGCAGTCGGAATCAGCCCCAGCATTTT; cdr3_aa: CASRSRNQPQHF